This TCR beta chain stems from a study of T cell responses to AZD1222 COVID-19 vaccine. General study points: Spike-spanning, vaccine-associated CD4 TCRs were dominant at 160-218 and 743-854. Nearly half of the spike-specific TCRs reportedly recognize variant regions that carry no mutations.

The method was immunoSEQ multiplex PCR; TCRdb's version includes in-frame clones alone and lacks a portion of them. The sample records roughly 120,000 clones, about 90% being singletons. Investigators merged groups given second doses at roughly 4 or roughly 12 weeks. The CDR3 spans 16 residues. V was trimmed by 1 base and J by 6 bases, leaving 19 bases between them. Germline lookup yields CDR1 SGHRS and CDR2 YFSETQ. This clone has just one count. Its antigen is undetermined. Material: peripheral blood, obtained 28 days after the second AZD1222 dose. The clonotype was recovered from an adult who received the AZD1222 COVID-19 vaccine. The rearrangement joins TRBV5-1 to TRBJ1-2; D remains unclear. DNA of the CDR3: TGCGCCAGCAGCTTGTCGCTCGGGGAGGGCAGAGATGGCTACACCTTC. Its protein product is CASSLSLGEGRDGYTF.